In this sample, the clone carrying this T cell receptor (beta chain) turned up many times. The V segment lost 2 bases and the J segment 7 bases; nucleotides outside the gene matches: 14. CDR1 MDHEN and CDR2 SYDVKM come from the germline V gene. The length of the CDR3 is 18 residues. These data originate in a study of spatial heterogeneity in lung cancer. Documented time point: sample taken at primary tumor resection. Whole RNA obtained from tumor, nontumor lung or frozen PBMC underwent sequencing without sorting. The roughly 79 donors had untreated early-stage non-small cell lung cancer. TCRdb reprocessed the 5' RACE reads via MiXCR and lists one record per CDR3 protein. The profile shows about 40,000 distinct CDR3 sequences, 5.2% of them singletons.

The chain joins TRBV28 to TRBJ1-6; the match to TRBD1 covers 7 bases. Sequencing used PBMCs, obtained at surgery. This receptor was obtained from a female donor with early-stage non-small cell lung cancer. The CDR3, as DNA: TGTGCCAGCAGTTTAAGTCCAGGGGGACTAGGGGGGAATTCACCCCTCCACTTT. It is translated as CASSLSPGGLGGNSPLHF.